One sample yielded the 15 T cell receptor beta chains listed below, sequenced in a study of blood T cell repertoires in COVID-19. This table comes from immunoSEQ multiplex PCR, and its TCRdb copy is limited to in-frame clones, with some not included. The profile shows 75,000 to 95,000 clones, more than 90% of them singletons. The sequenced sample was peripheral blood. The receptors were gathered from a man between 60 and 75 years old with acute or convalescent COVID-19.

The chain couples TRBV19 to TRBJ2-7; TRBD2 matches 13 bases. The CDR3 is 14 amino acids. V lost 8 bases to trimming and J lost 2 bases; unmatched junction nucleotides: 3. Germline V gene sequence: CDR1 LNHDA, CDR2 SQIVND (reference sequence). CDR3 sequence (DNA): TGTGCCAGTCAAGGGACTAGCGGGGCCTACGAGCAGTACTTC. It translates to CASQGTSGAYEQYF.

The chain joins TRBV12-3 or TRBV12-4 to TRBJ1-1; D is undetermined. The CDR3 sequence is 12 residues long. Trimming stripped 6 bases from V and 5 bases from J, with 10 bases between. CDR3 residues: CASRTLGTEAFF. CDR3 bases: TGTGCCAGCAGAACGCTCGGTACTGAAGCTTTCTTT.

This clone was recorded once. The chain uses TRBV19 and TRBJ1-1; D may be TRBD1 (5 bases). The V end was cut by 1 base, the J end by 7 bases, with 16 bases between. This CDR3 contains 15 residues. Germline V gives CDR1 LNHDA, CDR2 SQIVND (reference sequence). The CDR3 DNA reads TGTGCCAGTAGTATAGGACCCGGGACTTCCGATGAAGCTTTCTTT. This sequence encodes CASSIGPGTSDEAFF.

The rearrangement joins TRBV19 to TRBJ1-5; no reliable D call. The germline V gene has CDR1 LNHDA and CDR2 SQIVND (reference sequence). V lost 7 bases and J 2 bases, leaving 6 bases between the germline ends. This CDR3 is built from 12 residues. CDR3 amino acids: CASMEGNQPQHF. The CDR3 region has the DNA TGTGCCAGTATGGAGGGCAATCAGCCCCAGCATTTT.

The chain recombines TRBV10-1 with TRBJ2-7, with D possibly matching TRBD1 (6 bases). This CDR3 comprises 15 residues. With 0 bases removed from V and 5 bases from J, the gap between germline ends came to 14 bases. Germline V gives CDR1 WNHNN, CDR2 SYGVQD (reference sequence). CDR3 in amino acids: CASSESKQGRDEQYF. DNA for the CDR3: TGCGCCAGCAGTGAGTCGAAACAGGGAAGGGACGAGCAGTACTTC.

The V call is TRBV7-8, the J call TRBJ1-4, with D hard to call. CDR3 length equals 13 residues. Looked up from germline, CDR1 is SGHVS and CDR2 is FQNEAQ. V lost 5 bases and J 6 bases, leaving 10 bases between the germline ends. The CDR3 is CASSVRPDEKLFF. DNA of the CDR3: TGTGCCAGCAGCGTCAGGCCCGATGAAAAACTGTTTTTT.

V gene TRBV27 combines with J gene TRBJ2-2, with D possibly being TRBD1 (5 bases). Germline lookup yields CDR1 MNHEY and CDR2 SMNVEV (reference sequence). The V end lost 2 bases, the J end lost 4 bases, and 32 bases lay between the germline ends. This CDR3 has 22 residues. The CDR3 here is CASSLLSLWTTDQKDSTGELFF. CDR3 nucleotide sequence: TGTGCCAGCAGTTTACTTAGCTTGTGGACAACGGACCAGAAAGATTCCACCGGGGAGCTGTTTTTT.

The chain has TRBV28 and TRBJ1-1; D gene ambiguous. The CDR3 loop spans 14 amino acids. Trimming pared 5 bases from V and 1 base from J, leaving 11 bases between. CDR1 and CDR2 from the germline V gene are MDHEN and SYDVKM. CDR3 residues: CASSAVGGNTEAFF. CDR3 DNA: TGTGCCAGCAGTGCCGTGGGAGGGAACACTGAAGCTTTCTTT.

V and J are TRBV9 and TRBJ2-7, with TRBD2 matching over 8 bases. V dropped 0 bases and J dropped 7; count of bases not matched to a gene: 12. Germline V gives CDR1 SGDLS, CDR2 YYNGEE. CDR3 size: 16 residues. The CDR3 here is CASSVAASPPGGEQYF. The CDR3 DNA follows: TGTGCCAGCAGCGTAGCAGCAAGCCCTCCGGGGGGGGAGCAGTACTTC.

The chain is built from TRBV10-3 and TRBJ1-1; D is unresolved. Between the trimmed V and J ends, which lost 6 bases and 7 bases, there was a span of 9 bases. Per germline, CDR1 ENHRY and CDR2 SYGVKD. The CDR3 contains 11 residues. The CDR3, as DNA: TGTGCCATCAGGACTTCAAGTGAAGCTTTCTTT. This translates into CAIRTSSEAFF.

The rearrangement uses TRBV11-1 and TRBJ2-1, with 9 bases fitting TRBD2. Trimming cost V 3 bases and J 9 bases; bases outside gene matches: 9. The CDR3 spans 15 residues. CDR1 is SGHAT and CDR2 is FQDESV in the germline V gene (reference sequence). CDR3 amino acids: CASSFQVAGVGEQFF. CDR3 nucleotide sequence: TGTGCCAGCAGCTTTCAGGTAGCGGGAGTAGGTGAGCAGTTCTTC.

The chain links TRBV9 to TRBJ2-2; TRBD2 might be the D (5 bases). The CDR3 runs 16 residues. V lost 0 bases and J lost 4, with 13 bases in between. Looked up from germline, CDR1 is SGDLS and CDR2 is YYNGEE. The CDR3 sequence is CASSVVPSLATGELFF. The CDR3 nucleotides read TGTGCCAGCAGCGTAGTGCCTAGCTTGGCCACCGGGGAGCTGTTTTTT.

The V call is TRBV18, the J call TRBJ1-1; 7 bases map to TRBD1. Germline values: CDR1 KGHSH, CDR2 LQKENI. The CDR3 is 14 residues long. Losses at the gene ends were 3 bases for V and 2 bases for J; bases not matched to a gene: 3. The CDR3 region is CASSPQGVNTEAFF. DNA for the CDR3: TGTGCCAGCTCACCTCAGGGGGTAAACACTGAAGCTTTCTTT.

The chain carries TRBV6-1 and TRBJ1-1, with D uncertain. V lost 3 bases to trimming and J lost 2 bases, with 7 bases between them. The germline V gene encodes CDR1 MNHNS and CDR2 SASEGT. The CDR3 covers 13 residues. The CDR3 here is CASSERGNTEAFF. CDR3 nucleotides: TGTGCCAGCAGTGAGCGGGGAAACACTGAAGCTTTCTTT.

The gene calls are TRBV14 and TRBJ2-3, with D unclear. The V end was cut by 1 base, the J end by 0 bases, with 8 bases between. The CDR3 length is 15 residues. Germline V gene lookup returns CDR1 SGHDN and CDR2 FVKESK. The CDR3 spells CASSQVTPSTDTQYF. The CDR3 region has the DNA TGTGCCAGCAGCCAAGTGACACCAAGCACAGATACGCAGTATTTT.